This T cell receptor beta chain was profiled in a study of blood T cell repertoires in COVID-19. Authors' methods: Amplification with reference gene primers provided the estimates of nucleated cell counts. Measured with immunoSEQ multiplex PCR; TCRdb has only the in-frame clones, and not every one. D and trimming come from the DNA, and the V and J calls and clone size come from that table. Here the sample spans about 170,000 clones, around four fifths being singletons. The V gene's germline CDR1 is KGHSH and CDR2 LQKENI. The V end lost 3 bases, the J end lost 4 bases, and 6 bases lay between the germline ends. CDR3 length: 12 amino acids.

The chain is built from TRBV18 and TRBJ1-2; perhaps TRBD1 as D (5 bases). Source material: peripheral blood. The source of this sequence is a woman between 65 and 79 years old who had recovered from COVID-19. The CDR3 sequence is CASSPDSYGYTF. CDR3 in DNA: TGTGCCAGCTCACCCGACAGCTATGGCTACACCTTC.